The next 7 T cell receptor beta chains were all read from a single sample in a study of human T cells and chemical hapten exposure. Time point indicated: patch test 1, 2 weeks after DPC sensitization. Sample treatment: therapeutic diphenylcyclopropenone sensitization with weekly scalp DPC. A single record per CDR3 protein comes from TCRdb applying MiXCR to the RACE reads. The sample includes some 380,000 distinct CDR3 sequences, more than 4.5% of them seen just once. The input for sequencing was whole blood, taken in connection with sensitization to the hapten diphenylcyclopropenone (DPC). All receptors come from a woman in her forties or fifties with alopecia areata. Some clones in this sample may be carry-over from other donors' samples.

There are many counts of this clonotype. The genes are TRBV7-9 and TRBJ1-5; D perhaps matches TRBD1 (5 bases). The CDR3 length is 15 residues. V lost 3 bases and J 4 bases, leaving 13 bases between the germline ends. Germline CDR1 is SEHNR and CDR2 is FQNEAQ (reference sequence). CDR3 coding DNA: TGTGCCAGCAGCTTCGGCGCGACAGCAAATCAGCCCCAGCATTTT. As protein: CASSFGATANQPQHF.

The rearrangement uses TRBV5-1 and TRBJ1-5; TRBD1 agrees at 7 bases. CDR1 is SGHRS, CDR2 YFSETQ, per germline. There are 15 residues in the CDR3. V lost 3 bases to trimming and J lost 4 bases; unmatched junction nucleotides: 7. CDR3: CASSSLPGQNQPQHF. The CDR3 DNA reads as TGCGCCAGCAGCTCCCTTCCGGGACAGAATCAGCCCCAGCATTTT.

This clonotype has more than one count but fewer than ten. The chain combines TRBV29-1 with TRBJ1-1; 7 bases agree with TRBD1. The trim removed 6 bases at V and 0 bases at J, leaving 7 bases unmatched. The germline V gene has CDR1 SQVTM and CDR2 ANQGSEA. The CDR3 runs to 14 residues. CDR3 sequence (DNA): TGCAGCGTGACCGACAGGGCCATGAACACTGAAGCTTTCTTT. This codes for CSVTDRAMNTEAFF. The entire variable domain, with the rest obtained from reference TRBV29-1 and TRBJ1-1, is as follows: SAVISQKPSRDICQRGTSLTIQCQVDSQVTMMFWYRQQPGQSLTLIATANQGSEATYESGFVIDKFPISRPNLTFSTLTVSNMSPEDSSIYLCSVTDRAMNTEAFFGQGTRLTVV.

Many counts were recorded for this clonotype. J is TRBJ2-2 and V is TRBV24-1, with D maybe TRBD1 (6 bases). The germline V and J ends were trimmed by 1 base and 3 bases, with 8 bases remaining between them. CDR3 size: 15 residues. Germline CDR1 KGHDR, CDR2 SFDVKD. The CDR3 region has the DNA TGTGCCACCAGTGATTTTACAGGGCACACCGGGGAGCTGTTTTTT. It is translated as CATSDFTGHTGELFF.

As regards this clonotype: Given a much more abundant clone one base away, this may be a read error. The chain couples TRBV4-1 to TRBJ1-1; D ambiguous. V lost 0 bases and J 4 bases, leaving 15 bases between the germline ends. The CDR3 sequence is 16 residues long. CDR1 and CDR2 (germline): MGHRA, YSYEKL. The CDR3 DNA is TGCGCCAGCAGCCAAGATCGGCTGAGGGAGACCACTGAAGCTTTCTTT. Translated, it gives CASSQDRLRETTEAFF.

This clonotype was found a few times. This chain joins TRBV10-3 and TRBJ1-1, with 11 bases identical to TRBD1. J gave up 4 bases and V 2 bases, and 9 bases lay outside the gene matches. Germline V gives CDR1 ENHRY, CDR2 SYGVKD. The CDR3 is made up of 17 amino acids. The CDR3 is CAISEKDRGLRSTEAFF. The CDR3 DNA is TGTGCCATCAGTGAGAAGGACAGGGGGCTGAGAAGCACTGAAGCTTTCTTT.

Only a few counts were recorded for this clonotype. CDR3 nucleotides: TGTGCCAGCATGAGGCCTAGCACAGATACGCAGTATTTT. The encoded protein is CASMRPSTDTQYF. V gene TRBV6-5 combines with J gene TRBJ2-3; D is ambiguous. The CDR3 is 13 amino acids. The germline V gene encodes CDR1 MNHEY and CDR2 SVGAGI. Trimming stripped 7 bases from V and 0 bases from J, with 8 bases between.